This TCR beta chain appears in the sequencing data of a study of Ad26.COV2.S vaccination and SARS-CoV-2 variants. The wider study: This donor came from the COV1001 trial of Ad26.COV2.S. Points from the study as a whole: After vaccination, reports described spike-specific CD8+ and CD4+ T cell responses as showing substantial breadth.

Some clones are missing from TCRdb's copy, which holds only in-frame ones; the method was immunoSEQ multiplex PCR. Of about 420,000 clones listed, roughly 90% are singletons. As regards this clone: As yet, its antigen is unknown.

Indicated treatment: 15 to 20 received Ad26.COV2.S at low or high dose, single or two shots; about 5 received placebo; per-sample allocation not given. Specimens were obtained on day 63 following the first vaccine or placebo injection. In Boston, an adult donor aged 18-55 years took part. It was Wuhan-strain SARS-CoV-2 spike that the Ad26 vaccine vector expressed. Unmatched junction bases numbered 9, after V lost 0 bases and J lost 1 base. Per the germline V gene, CDR1 is MNHEY and CDR2 is SVGEGT. The CDR3 runs 19 residues. The rearrangement links TRBV6-2 or TRBV6-3 to TRBJ2-5; 12 bases are shared with TRBD2. The specimen comprised peripheral blood, sampled in a trial of Ad26.COV2.S vaccine versus placebo. The TCR originated in a person aged 18 to 65 who received the Ad26.COV2.S COVID-19 vaccine or a placebo. CDR3 sequence reads: CASSYSRRTSGAPQETQYF. CDR3 nucleotides: TGTGCCAGCAGTTACTCCCGCAGGACTAGCGGGGCGCCCCAAGAGACCCAGTACTTC.